This TCR beta chain is from a study of graft-versus-host responses after intestinal transplantation. Generated by immunoSEQ multiplex PCR, the TCRdb table keeps only in-frame clones and is missing some. The profile shows some 110,000 clones, approximately 94% of them singletons. The CDR3 contains 15 residues. Trimming stripped 2 bases from V and 3 bases from J, with 14 bases between. Germline CDR1 reads MDHEN; CDR2 reads SYDVKM. Note on this clone: The antigen remains unidentified.

Material: unstimulated CD4+ T cells sorted from spleen or lymph node cells, obtained before transplant. V is TRBV28 and J is TRBJ2-7; D possibly uses TRBD1 or TRBD2 (5 bases each). This sequence originates from a human donor who was the organ donor for an intestinal transplant. As DNA, the CDR3 is TGTGCCAGCAGTTTAGAACCGGGACGGAACTACGAGCAGTACTTC. Its protein is CASSLEPGRNYEQYF.